This record concerns one TCR beta chain sequence. Germline CDR1 SNHLY, CDR2 FYNNEI. Trimming cost V 6 bases and J 8 bases, with 19 bases left between them. The CDR3 extends over 14 amino acids. The data were obtained in a study of blood T cell repertoires in COVID-19. Study information: T cells, B-cell-depleted T cells, or PBMCs provided the cDNA or gDNA that served as material.

Only in-frame clones appear in the TCRdb table, and some are missing; sequencing was by immunoSEQ multiplex PCR. The sample lists 200,000 to 250,000 clones, around 90% occurring once. The chain recombines TRBV2 with TRBJ1-2; TRBD1 might be the D (6 bases). The specimen was PBMCs or T cells enriched from blood (not recorded which). This clonotype was obtained from a man aged 25 to 40 who had recovered from COVID-19. The CDR3 reads CASSDRQVSGGYTF. The CDR3 region has the DNA TGTGCCAGCAGCGACCGACAGGTCTCTGGCGGCTACACCTTC.